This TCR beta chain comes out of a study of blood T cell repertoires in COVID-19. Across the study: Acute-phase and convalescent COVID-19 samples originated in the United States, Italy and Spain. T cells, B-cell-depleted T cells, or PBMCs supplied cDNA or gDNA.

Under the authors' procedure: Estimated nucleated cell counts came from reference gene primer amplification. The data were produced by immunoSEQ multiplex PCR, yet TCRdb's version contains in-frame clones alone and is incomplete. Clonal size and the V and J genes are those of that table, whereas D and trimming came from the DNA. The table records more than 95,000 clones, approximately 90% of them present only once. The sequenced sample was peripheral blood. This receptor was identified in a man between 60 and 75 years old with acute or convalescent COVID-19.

The chain's CDR3 is CASSPVGAGNTGELFF. In DNA form, the CDR3 reads TGTGCCAGTAGTCCCGTGGGGGCAGGGAACACCGGGGAGCTGTTTTTT. The chain is built from TRBV19 and TRBJ2-2, with D possibly TRBD1 on 6 matching bases. From germline, CDR1 is LNHDA and CDR2 SQIVND (reference sequence). Deletions cut 5 bases from V and 1 base from J, with 14 bases between. The CDR3 length is 16 residues.